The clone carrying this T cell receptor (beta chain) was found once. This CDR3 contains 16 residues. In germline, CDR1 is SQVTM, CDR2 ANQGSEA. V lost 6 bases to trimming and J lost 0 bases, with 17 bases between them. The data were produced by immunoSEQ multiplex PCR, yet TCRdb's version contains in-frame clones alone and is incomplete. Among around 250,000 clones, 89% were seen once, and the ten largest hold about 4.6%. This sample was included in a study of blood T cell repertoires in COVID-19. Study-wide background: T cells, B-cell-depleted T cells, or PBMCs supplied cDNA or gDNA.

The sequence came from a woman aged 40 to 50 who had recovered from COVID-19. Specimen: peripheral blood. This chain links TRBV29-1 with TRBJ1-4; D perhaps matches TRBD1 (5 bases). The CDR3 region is CSVTRGGSPTNEKLFF. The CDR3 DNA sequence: TGCAGCGTAACCCGGGGGGGGAGTCCAACTAATGAAAAACTGTTTTTT.